This entry features one TCR beta chain sequence. Its antigen remains unidentified. No quality values exist for individual bases; no much larger clone is one base distant. Cut back by 3 bases and 5 bases, the V and J ends lie 14 bases apart. The germline V gene gives CDR1 as MDHEN and CDR2 as SYDVKM. Taken from cysteine to phenylalanine, the CDR3 has 15 residues. Only the CDR3 DNA stays, 45 bases, in frame from base 1. The immunoSEQ Assay, a bias-controlled multiplex PCR, was used to amplify TCRbeta CDR3 regions from genomic DNA. Per the original workflow: Nucleated cell counts per sample were estimated from amplification of reference gene primers within the assay. To quantify the absolute abundance of each unique TCRbeta CDR3 rearrangement, sequence reads were collapsed and filtered. For each sample, productive Simpson clonality was calculated by taking the square root of Simpson's diversity index across productive rearrangements. Drawn from immuneACCESS, this table holds only the in-frame rearrangements with V and J called that TCRdb kept. Clones are partly lost; checked studies trace under half to an unresolved V gene and leave the rest unexplained. The V and J calls and the clone size are those of that table, but D and trimming were determined from the DNA. Within this sample are around 250,000 clones, with 80% to 90% of them counted one time only. Of the sample, 2.5% to 4% is held by the ten largest clones.

This sample is part of a study of blood T cell repertoires in COVID-19 (TCRdb year 2020). Looking at the study overall: Samples covering the acute and convalescent phases of COVID-19 were provided by collaborators in the United States, Italy and Spain. The dataset comprised deeply sampled blood TCRbeta repertoires from subjects exposed to, actively infected with, or recovered from COVID-19. Where available, HLA class I and class II types were taken from metadata supplied by the sample provider and were not determined by assay-based typing. The sample metadata nearly always contained a de-identified subject ID, COVID-19 status, age in years and sex. The material from the prospective study consisted of cDNA or gDNA derived from T cells, B-cell-depleted T cells, or PBMCs. The repertoires were released in a freely available public database intended as a resource for research on the immune response to SARS-CoV-2. The samples were drawn from the first 160 participants of the ongoing ImmuneRACE study and from more than 1,000 subjects provided by 6 global collaborators.

In the prospective study, participants were about 18 to 90 years old, resided in about two dozen geographic areas of the United States, and were enrolled through a virtual design. Cohort assignment in the prospective study relied on participant-reported clinical history from a screening survey and a study questionnaire. Exposed participants had been in contact, within 2 weeks of entering the study, with a person who had a PCR-confirmed or clinician-diagnosed case of COVID-19. In the prospective study, whole blood, serum and a nasopharyngeal or oropharyngeal swab were collected from each participant by mobile phlebotomists. Over an approximately 2-month period, participants in the prospective study had the option of providing additional blood draws and questionnaires. Prospective study blood samples were shipped either frozen or at room temperature before DNA extraction. General findings and caveats noted by the study authors: The amount of clinical and demographic metadata varied by source and participant and was provided uncurated.

The rearrangement joined TRBV28 to TRBJ1-3; the D gene is not confidently resolved. This receptor was identified in a woman aged 35 to 49 who had been exposed to COVID-19. Material: PBMCs or T cells enriched from blood (not recorded which). The bases read TGTGCCAGCAGTTTCTCTCCAGGTCTCCGAAACACCATATATTTT. This translates into CASSFSPGLRNTIYF.